Shown below are 3 T cell receptor beta chains from a single sample sequenced in a study of T cells after yellow fever vaccination. TCRdb fed the 5' RACE reads into MiXCR, producing one record per CDR3 protein. The sample carries 320,000 or so distinct CDR3 sequences, around 8.1% recorded once. Specimen: PBMCs, collected approximately 47 days after the first yellow fever vaccination. These receptors all come from a man between 18 and 29 years old who received the YFV17D yellow fever vaccine.

This clonotype has a handful of counts. This chain uses TRBV20-1 with TRBJ1-6, with D perhaps matching TRBD1 (5 bases). With 0 bases removed from V and 4 bases from J, the gap between germline ends came to 19 bases. Germline values: CDR1 DFQATT, CDR2 SNEGSKA (reference sequence). The CDR3 contains 18 residues. CDR3 bases: TGCAGTGCTAGAGATCGACAGTCGGAGGATTGGTATAATTCACCCCTCCACTTT. Its protein is CSARDRQSEDWYNSPLHF.

This clonotype was counted a few times. The chain uses TRBV9 and TRBJ2-2; TRBD2 is a possible D gene (6 bases). This CDR3 comprises 15 residues. Trimming removed 4 bases from V and 4 bases from J, with 14 bases in between. Germline V gene data show CDR1 as SGDLS and CDR2 as YYNGEE. In DNA form, the CDR3 reads TGTGCCAGCAGCCCTCTTCGGGGGAGCACCGGGGAGCTGTTTTTT. Its protein is CASSPLRGSTGELFF.

This clonotype was recorded many times. The chain links TRBV5-1 to TRBJ2-1; 12 nucleotides align to TRBD2. CDR1 is SGHRS and CDR2 is YFSETQ in the germline V gene. The CDR3 extends over 14 amino acids. V lost 5 bases, J lost 5 bases, and 2 bases stayed unmatched. The CDR3 DNA reads as TGCGCCAGCAGATCTAGCGGGGGGGACAATGAGCAGTTCTTC. It translates to CASRSSGGDNEQFF.